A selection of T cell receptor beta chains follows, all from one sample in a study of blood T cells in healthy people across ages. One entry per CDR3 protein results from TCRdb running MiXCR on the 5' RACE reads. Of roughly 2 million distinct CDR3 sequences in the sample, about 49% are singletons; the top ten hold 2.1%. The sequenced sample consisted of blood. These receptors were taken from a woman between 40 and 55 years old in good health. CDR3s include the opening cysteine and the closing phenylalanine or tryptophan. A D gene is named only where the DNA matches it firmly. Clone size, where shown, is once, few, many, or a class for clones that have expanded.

CDR3nt: TGTGCCAGCAGAAGGGACAGGTCTGCGTGGGAGCAGTACTTC; CDR3aa: CASRRDRSAWEQYF; j_gene: TRBJ2-5; abundance: -; d_gene: TRBD1; v_gene: TRBV6-2/TRBV6-3
CDR3nt: TGTGCCAGCAGTGACGGAGGACAGGGCGGGGAAGCTTTCTTT; CDR3aa: CASSDGGQGGEAFF; j_gene: TRBJ1-1; abundance: -; d_gene: TRBD1; v_gene: TRBV6-1
CDR3nt: TGCGCCAGCAGCGAACAACCGGGACAGGGCCAAAACATTCAGTACTTC; CDR3aa: CASSEQPGQGQNIQYF; j_gene: TRBJ2-4; abundance: few; d_gene: TRBD1; v_gene: TRBV4-3
CDR3nt: TGCGCCAGCAGCTTGACAGGGGGTATCTACGAGCAGTACTTC; CDR3aa: CASSLTGGIYEQYF; j_gene: TRBJ2-7; abundance: -; d_gene: TRBD1; v_gene: TRBV5-1
CDR3nt: TGTGCCAGCAGTCCCTCGACTGCGAACTATGGCTACACCTTC; CDR3aa: CASSPSTANYGYTF; j_gene: TRBJ1-2; abundance: -; d_gene: -; v_gene: TRBV6-5
CDR3nt: TGCAGCGTTGAAAAAAGGGAAGGCTATGGCTACACCTTC; CDR3aa: CSVEKREGYGYTF; j_gene: TRBJ1-2; abundance: -; d_gene: -; v_gene: TRBV29-1
CDR3nt: TGTGCCAGCAGTTACCAGGGGAACTGGGGGGTTGGGGAGACCCAGTACTTC; CDR3aa: CASSYQGNWGVGETQYF; j_gene: TRBJ2-5; abundance: -; d_gene: -; v_gene: TRBV6-5
CDR3nt: TGCAGTACTAGTTTCGGGAATGCGGGACCCTCCTACAATGAGCAGTTCTTC; CDR3aa: CSTSFGNAGPSYNEQFF; j_gene: TRBJ2-1; abundance: -; d_gene: -; v_gene: TRBV20-1
CDR3nt: TGTGCCAGCAGCTTTGACAGGGTCAATCAGCCCCAGCATTTT; CDR3aa: CASSFDRVNQPQHF; j_gene: TRBJ1-5; abundance: few; d_gene: TRBD1; v_gene: TRBV7-2
CDR3nt: TGTGCCAGCAGAAAAGGGACCTCCGATTTGGGCGAGCAGTACTTC; CDR3aa: CASRKGTSDLGEQYF; j_gene: TRBJ2-7; abundance: few; d_gene: -; v_gene: TRBV7-2
CDR3nt: TGTGCCAGCAGTGGGTCTATGGCAGATACGCAGTATTTT; CDR3aa: CASSGSMADTQYF; j_gene: TRBJ2-3; abundance: -; d_gene: -; v_gene: TRBV27
CDR3nt: TGTGTCAGCAGCTTAGGGCAGGGCTACGAGCAGTACTTC; CDR3aa: CVSSLGQGYEQYF; j_gene: TRBJ2-7; abundance: -; d_gene: -; v_gene: TRBV13
CDR3nt: TGTGCCAGCAGCTTAGTGGAGAGTAGCGGGGGCTACGAGCAGTACTTC; CDR3aa: CASSLVESSGGYEQYF; j_gene: TRBJ2-7; abundance: few; d_gene: TRBD2; v_gene: TRBV7-2
CDR3nt: TGTGCCAGCAGTGAAGGTAGGCCTTACAATGAGCAGTTCTTC; CDR3aa: CASSEGRPYNEQFF; j_gene: TRBJ2-1; abundance: -; d_gene: -; v_gene: TRBV2
CDR3nt: TGCGCCAGCAGCCAGTCCCTGTACGATACGCAGTATTTT; CDR3aa: CASSQSLYDTQYF; j_gene: TRBJ2-3; abundance: -; d_gene: -; v_gene: TRBV4-3
CDR3nt: TGCGCCAGCAGCCTCACTCCGGGACTAGCGGGGGCTAGCACAGATACGCAGTATTTT; CDR3aa: CASSLTPGLAGASTDTQYF; j_gene: TRBJ2-3; abundance: -; d_gene: TRBD2; v_gene: TRBV5-1
CDR3nt: TGTGCCAGCAGCTTAAATCCGGATGGCTACACCTTC; CDR3aa: CASSLNPDGYTF; j_gene: TRBJ1-2; abundance: few; d_gene: -; v_gene: TRBV7-9
CDR3nt: TGTGCCAGCAGCCAAGACGCGGGGGGCCTGCAAGAGACCCAGTACTTC; CDR3aa: CASSQDAGGLQETQYF; j_gene: TRBJ2-5; abundance: -; d_gene: TRBD2; v_gene: TRBV3-1
CDR3nt: TGCGCCAGCAGCCAAGGAGACATCAGGGGGAACGGGGGCTACACCTTC; CDR3aa: CASSQGDIRGNGGYTF; j_gene: TRBJ1-2; abundance: -; d_gene: TRBD1; v_gene: TRBV4-1
CDR3nt: TGTGCCAGCAGCCAAAAATGGGTAGGGCAGTTCTTC; CDR3aa: CASSQKWVGQFF; j_gene: TRBJ2-1; abundance: -; d_gene: -; v_gene: TRBV7-9
CDR3nt: TGTGCCAGCAGTACACGGGGGGCCCAAGAGACCCAGTACTTC; CDR3aa: CASSTRGAQETQYF; j_gene: TRBJ2-5; abundance: -; d_gene: -; v_gene: TRBV7-2
CDR3nt: TGTGCCAGCAGACTTCAGTCGGGAGCTTCGACGCAGTATTTT; CDR3aa: CASRLQSGASTQYF; j_gene: TRBJ2-3; abundance: once; d_gene: -; v_gene: TRBV6-5
CDR3nt: TGCGCCAGCAACAAGGGGAATGAGCAGTTCTTC; CDR3aa: CASNKGNEQFF; j_gene: TRBJ2-1; abundance: -; d_gene: -; v_gene: TRBV5-1
CDR3nt: TGTGCCAGCAGCGGAACAGGGGACGCAACCGGGGAGCTGTTTTTT; CDR3aa: CASSGTGDATGELFF; j_gene: TRBJ2-2; abundance: -; d_gene: TRBD1; v_gene: TRBV9
CDR3nt: TGCGCCAGCAGCTTGGGAGCGGGGGGTACTACCCAGTACTTC; CDR3aa: CASSLGAGGTTQYF; j_gene: TRBJ2-5; abundance: -; d_gene: TRBD2; v_gene: TRBV5-1
CDR3nt: TGTGCCAGCAGCGCCACCGGGACTACCCAAGAGACCCAGTACTTC; CDR3aa: CASSATGTTQETQYF; j_gene: TRBJ2-5; abundance: -; d_gene: TRBD2; v_gene: TRBV9
CDR3nt: TGTGCCAGCAGCTTATTTAACAATGAGCAGTACTTC; CDR3aa: CASSLFNNEQYF; j_gene: TRBJ2-7; abundance: -; d_gene: -; v_gene: TRBV11-2
CDR3nt: TGTGCCAGCAAAGCTGCCCCGGGCGTAGAGACCCAGTACTTC; CDR3aa: CASKAAPGVETQYF; j_gene: TRBJ2-5; abundance: -; d_gene: -; v_gene: TRBV5-6
CDR3nt: TGTGCCAGCAGTCTCCTCGGGACTAGCCCCTACGAGCAGTACTTC; CDR3aa: CASSLLGTSPYEQYF; j_gene: TRBJ2-7; abundance: -; d_gene: TRBD2; v_gene: TRBV12-3/TRBV12-4
CDR3nt: TGTGCCAGCAGCTACCGACGGGACAATCTACTTGGAGCTAACTATGGCTACACCTTC; CDR3aa: CASSYRRDNLLGANYGYTF; j_gene: TRBJ1-2; abundance: few; d_gene: -; v_gene: TRBV5-5
CDR3nt: TGTGCCACCAGTGACCCCAGAGGGGTCAAAAACATTCAGTACTTC; CDR3aa: CATSDPRGVKNIQYF; j_gene: TRBJ2-4; abundance: few; d_gene: -; v_gene: TRBV24-1
CDR3nt: TGTGCCACCAGTGATTCTACTGATGCGGGGGGCTCCTACAATGAGCAGTTCTTC; CDR3aa: CATSDSTDAGGSYNEQFF; j_gene: TRBJ2-1; abundance: -; d_gene: TRBD2; v_gene: TRBV24-1
CDR3nt: TGCAGTGCTAAACAAACTAGCGACTACGAGCAGTACTTC; CDR3aa: CSAKQTSDYEQYF; j_gene: TRBJ2-7; abundance: -; d_gene: TRBD2; v_gene: TRBV20-1
CDR3nt: TGCGCCAGCAGCTTCGAGGGGGCGCCATACGAGCAGTACTTC; CDR3aa: CASSFEGAPYEQYF; j_gene: TRBJ2-7; abundance: -; d_gene: TRBD1; v_gene: TRBV5-1
CDR3nt: TGTGCCAGCAGTTTACGGACTAGCGGGGGCCAAGAGACCCAGTACTTC; CDR3aa: CASSLRTSGGQETQYF; j_gene: TRBJ2-5; abundance: -; d_gene: TRBD2; v_gene: TRBV28
CDR3nt: TGCAGCGTTGCGGGGGGGACCGCAGAGACCCAGTACTTC; CDR3aa: CSVAGGTAETQYF; j_gene: TRBJ2-5; abundance: few; d_gene: TRBD2; v_gene: TRBV29-1
CDR3nt: TGTGCCAGCAGCTTCGAGACAAACCAGTTCTTC; CDR3aa: CASSFETNQFF; j_gene: TRBJ2-1; abundance: -; d_gene: -; v_gene: TRBV11-1
CDR3nt: TGTGCCAGCAGCTTCCCGGGACAGGGGGCGCCGAATGAGCAGTTCTTC; CDR3aa: CASSFPGQGAPNEQFF; j_gene: TRBJ2-1; abundance: -; d_gene: TRBD1; v_gene: TRBV5-6
CDR3nt: TGTGCCAGCAGCAGAGGACTAGCGGGTGGTTTCTCCTACGAGCAGTACTTC; CDR3aa: CASSRGLAGGFSYEQYF; j_gene: TRBJ2-7; abundance: -; d_gene: TRBD2; v_gene: TRBV7-9
CDR3nt: TGTGCCAGCAGCGATAGCGGGGGCCGCATCGATACGCAGTATTTT; CDR3aa: CASSDSGGRIDTQYF; j_gene: TRBJ2-3; abundance: -; d_gene: TRBD2; v_gene: TRBV9
CDR3nt: TGTGCCAGCAGTGCGGGGGACAGGAGATATGGCTACACCTTC; CDR3aa: CASSAGDRRYGYTF; j_gene: TRBJ1-2; abundance: few; d_gene: TRBD1; v_gene: TRBV6-5
CDR3nt: TGTGCCAGCAGTTCTTACGGGACAGGGCAACACGAGCAGTACTTC; CDR3aa: CASSSYGTGQHEQYF; j_gene: TRBJ2-7; abundance: -; d_gene: TRBD1; v_gene: TRBV6-2/TRBV6-3